This passage covers 4 T cell receptor beta chains from one sample sequenced in a study of CD4 and CD8 cells across lung adenocarcinoma regions. TCRdb passed the PCR reads through MiXCR, listing each CDR3 protein once. The sample has under 20,000 distinct CDR3 sequences, around 46% seen once; the top ten hold around 34%. The sample comprised CD8+ T cells from the margin of a lung tumor. The receptors were sampled from a male donor with lung adenocarcinoma. The CD4 and CD8 labels of this study may be unreliable.

The chain uses TRBV6-5 and TRBJ2-1, with D possibly TRBD1 on 5 matching bases. The germline gives CDR1 MNHEY, CDR2 SVGAGI. This CDR3 contains 12 residues. The V gene lost 2 bases and the J gene lost 6 bases, with 5 bases spanning the gap. CDR3 in DNA: TGTGCCAGCAGTTACGACAGCAATGAGCAGTTCTTC. Translating gives CASSYDSNEQFF.

In its sample, this clonotype was seen a few times. This chain links TRBV6-1 with TRBJ2-1; unclear D gene. Germline CDR1 reads MNHNS; CDR2 reads SASEGT. Trimming removed 8 bases at V and 10 bases at J, with 15 bases between. CDR3 length: 12 residues. The CDR3 here is CASATGQREQFF. The CDR3 DNA reads TGTGCCAGCGCAACGGGTCAACGGGAGCAGTTCTTC.

The rearrangement links TRBV23-1 to TRBJ2-1; 7 bases fit TRBD1. TRBJ2-7 explains the end of the DNA better; the J call may be wrong. TRBV23-1 is classed as an ORF, of uncertain function. CDR3 length: 14 amino acids. The CDR3 DNA reads as TGCGCCAGCAGTTTGACAGGGATATCCTACGAGCAGTACTTC. Translation: CASSLTGISYEQYF.

This clonotype was seen a few times. The rearrangement uses TRBV7-2 and TRBJ2-1; 7 bases match TRBD2. The DNA end is more similar to TRBJ2-7, so the J call may be wrong. The CDR3 spans 14 residues. CDR1 is SGHTA, CDR2 FQGNSA, per germline. Written as DNA, the CDR3 is TGTGCCAGCAGCTTAGGCGGGAGTATGGGCGAGCAGTACTTC. As protein: CASSLGGSMGEQYF.